The 26 T cell receptor beta chains given below trace back to one sample, sequenced in a study of blood T cell repertoires in COVID-19. Profiled with immunoSEQ multiplex PCR; TCRdb holds only in-frame clones, not every one. Among about 150,000 clones listed, around 85% were seen once. Sequenced sample: peripheral blood. The source of these receptors is a man in his sixties with COVID-19, enrolled during active disease.

The rearrangement links TRBV7-2 to TRBJ1-5; TRBD1 is a possible D gene (5 bases). From germline, CDR1 is SGHTA and CDR2 FQGNSA. The ends were cut back, 5 bases at V and 1 base at J, with 15 bases in the middle. This CDR3 comprises 16 residues. CDR3 in DNA: TGTGCCAGCAGCCTCGCTCTGGGGCAGAGCAATCAGCCCCAGCATTTT. This gives the protein CASSLALGQSNQPQHF.

This clone is a singleton in its sample. This chain joins TRBV7-9 and TRBJ2-1; 11 bases map to TRBD2. Per germline, CDR1 SEHNR and CDR2 FQNEAQ (reference sequence). This CDR3 region has 20 residues. V shed 7 bases and J 0 bases; nucleotides not matched to a gene: 17. CDR3 amino acids: CASTNQRELAGVYSYNEQFF. In nucleotides, the CDR3 is TGTGCCAGCACCAACCAACGGGAACTAGCGGGGGTTTACTCCTACAATGAGCAGTTCTTC.

The chain links TRBV5-8 to TRBJ1-5; D gene unclear. The germline gives CDR1 SGHTS, CDR2 YDEGEE. CDR3 length: 12 residues. Trimming shortened V by 1 base and J by 7 bases, and 6 bases separated the two germline ends. Here the CDR3 reads CASSLTRQPQHF. For the CDR3, the DNA is TGTGCCAGCAGCTTGACGCGGCAGCCCCAGCATTTT.

The chain carries TRBV24-1 and TRBJ2-3; 10 bases line up with TRBD2. The germline V gene encodes CDR1 KGHDR and CDR2 SFDVKD. V shed 4 bases and J 1 base; nucleotides not matched to a gene: 10. The CDR3 is made up of 18 amino acids. The CDR3 DNA sequence: TGTGCCACCAGTGACGTGAAAATTGGACTAGCGGGCACAGATACGCAGTATTTT. This gives the protein CATSDVKIGLAGTDTQYF.

The chain links TRBV3-1 (or the pseudogene TRBV3-2) to TRBJ1-2; no clear D gene. The V gene's germline CDR1 is LGHDT and CDR2 YNNKEL (reference sequence). V was trimmed by 1 base and J by 2 bases, leaving 14 bases between them. There are 16 residues in the CDR3. CDR3 in amino acids: CASSQGGQIPNYGYTF. The DNA for the CDR3 is TGTGCCAGCAGCCAAGGAGGGCAGATCCCCAACTATGGCTACACCTTC.

V usage is TRBV2 and J usage is TRBJ1-6; 7 nucleotides agree with TRBD1. Trimming took 8 bases from V and 7 from J; bases not matched to a gene: 8. CDR1 is SNHLY and CDR2 is FYNNEI in the germline V gene. CDR3 length: 14 residues. CDR3 in amino acids: CASWLQGRNSPLHF. The CDR3 bases are TGTGCCAGCTGGCTACAGGGGAGGAATTCACCCCTCCACTTT.

In regard to this clone: Within the sample, other DNA sequences also encode this same CDR3. V usage is TRBV7-2 and J usage is TRBJ1-5; TRBD1 is a possible D gene (6 bases). The CDR3 length is 14 residues. Per germline, CDR1 SGHTA and CDR2 FQGNSA. Trimming cost V 5 bases and J 3 bases, with 11 bases left between them. The CDR3 bases are TGTGCCAGCAGCCTCGGACAGAACAATCAGCCCCAGCATTTT. The encoded protein is CASSLGQNNQPQHF. Full variable domain (rest looked up from reference TRBV7-2 and TRBJ1-5): GAGVSQSPSNKVTEKGKDVELRCDPISGHTALYWYRQSLGQGLEFLIYFQGNSAPDKSGLPSDRFSAERTGGSVSTLTIQRTQQEDSAVYLCASSLGQNNQPQHFGDGTRLSIL.

The rearrangement uses TRBV7-3 and TRBJ2-2, with 11 nucleotides matching TRBD1. The germline CDR1 and CDR2 sequences are SGHTA and FQGTGA. The length of the CDR3 is 15 residues. The V gene end was trimmed by 4 bases and the J gene end by 7 bases; junction bases not matched to a gene: 5. The CDR3 region has the DNA TGTGCCAGCAGCTCGGGACAGGGGGAGGGCGGGGAGCTGTTTTTT. This translates into CASSSGQGEGGELFF.

V usage is TRBV19 and J usage is TRBJ2-3; 9 bases map to TRBD2. The ends lost 8 bases at V and 4 bases at J; junction bases unmatched: 4. The CDR3 totals 13 residues. Germline-derived CDR1 and CDR2 are LNHDA and SQIVND (reference sequence). CDR3 loop: CASSVAGADTQYF. Here the CDR3 DNA reads TGTGCCAGTTCCGTAGCGGGGGCAGATACGCAGTATTTT.

The chain combines TRBV9 with TRBJ1-4, with D perhaps matching TRBD1 (5 bases). Germline loops: CDR1 SGDLS, CDR2 YYNGEE. Trimming took 4 bases from V and 5 from J, leaving 18 bases between them. CDR3 length: 16 residues. CDR3 sequence: CASSPWGGFQNEKLFF. CDR3 DNA: TGTGCCAGCAGCCCTTGGGGGGGGTTTCAAAATGAAAAACTGTTTTTT.

The chain uses TRBV5-1 and TRBJ1-4; possible D gene TRBD1, 5 bases. CDR3 length: 16 residues. Trimming shortened V by 1 base and J by 7 bases, and 17 bases separated the two germline ends. Germline assignment: CDR1 SGHRS and CDR2 YFSETQ. The CDR3 sequence: CASSLLGQRGGEKLFF. The CDR3 DNA reads as TGCGCCAGCAGCTTGTTAGGCCAAAGGGGAGGTGAAAAACTGTTTTTT.

This clone was detected only once. The chain employs TRBV24-1 and TRBJ2-7; 12 bases match TRBD1. Looked up from germline, CDR1 is KGHDR and CDR2 is SFDVKD. The CDR3 contains 16 residues. Trimming cost V 3 bases and J 6 bases; bases outside gene matches: 8. DNA of the CDR3: TGTGCCACCAGTGATACCCTGGGACAGGGGGCTGGCGAGCAGTACTTC. Protein: CATSDTLGQGAGEQYF.

The chain carries TRBV10-3 and TRBJ2-1; a possible D gene is TRBD2 (6 bases). CDR1 and CDR2 (germline): ENHRY, SYGVKD. V lost 8 bases to trimming and J lost 0 bases, with 14 bases between them. CDR3 length equals 15 residues. The CDR3 region has the DNA TGTGCCATCGGAGAGGGGAGGAGCTCCTACAATGAGCAGTTCTTC. This sequence encodes CAIGEGRSSYNEQFF.

The J gene is TRBJ1-1, the V gene TRBV18, with a weak D call TRBD1 (5 bases). The CDR3 loop spans 15 amino acids. V lost 3 bases and J 7 bases, leaving 18 bases between the germline ends. Per germline, CDR1 KGHSH and CDR2 LQKENI. The CDR3 nucleotides are TGTGCCAGCTCACCCCCGAGGGGAGGAAGGCTTGAAGCTTTCTTT. Translation: CASSPPRGGRLEAFF. Supplemented by reference TRBV18 and TRBJ1-1, the full variable domain reads NAGVMQNPRHLVRRRGQEARLRCSPMKGHSHVYWYRQLPEEGLKFMVYLQKENIIDESGMPKERFSAEFPKEGPSILRIQQVVRGDSAAYFCASSPPRGGRLEAFFGQGTRLTVV.

The genes are TRBV9 and TRBJ2-7; 10 nucleotides match TRBD2. With V trimmed by 0 bases and J by 6 bases, 12 bases remained unmatched. The CDR3 runs 17 residues. Per the germline V gene, CDR1 is SGDLS and CDR2 is YYNGEE. The CDR3 DNA follows: TGTGCCAGCAGCGTAGGGCTAGCGGGGGAGCCAGGTCTCGAGCAGTACTTC. This encodes CASSVGLAGEPGLEQYF.

This clone was detected only a few times. The gene calls are TRBV7-9 and TRBJ1-2, with no clear D. Trimming cost V 0 bases and J 7 bases, with 9 bases left between them. The CDR3 has 13 amino acids. Germline V gives CDR1 SEHNR, CDR2 FQNEAQ (reference sequence). This CDR3 reads CASSLARARGYTF. CDR3 nucleotides: TGTGCCAGCAGCTTAGCGAGGGCCCGTGGCTACACCTTC.

The chain carries TRBV5-4 and TRBJ1-6, with 7 bases lining up with TRBD1. This CDR3 has 16 residues. V trimming: 4 bases; J trimming: 4 bases; junction bases outside the gene matches: 8. From germline, CDR1 is SGHNT and CDR2 YYREEE (reference sequence). The CDR3 DNA follows: TGTGCCAGCAGCCCTGAACAGGGGAGGTATAATTCACCCCTCCACTTT. Translating it yields CASSPEQGRYNSPLHF.

V gene TRBV4-3 combines with J gene TRBJ1-3; TRBD1 matches 9 bases. Germline V lookup: CDR1 LGHNA, CDR2 YSLEER. The CDR3 extends over 15 amino acids. With V trimmed by 5 bases and J by 1 base, 3 bases remained unmatched. The CDR3: CASSIQGASGNTIYF. DNA of the CDR3: TGCGCCAGCAGCATACAGGGGGCGTCTGGAAACACCATATATTTT.

The chain joins TRBV6-6 to TRBJ2-2, with TRBD1 identical over 7 bases. This CDR3 region has 17 residues. CDR1 and CDR2 (germline): MNHNY, SVGAGI (reference sequence). With V trimmed by 11 bases and J by 5 bases, 20 bases remained unmatched. The CDR3 loop is CAGNRDSTARGTGELFF. The CDR3 DNA follows: TGTGCCGGCAATCGGGACAGCACGGCTCGAGGGACCGGGGAGCTGTTTTTT.

The gene calls are TRBV4-1 and TRBJ2-1; 12 bases are shared with TRBD2. CDR1 and CDR2 (germline): MGHRA, YSYEKL. The CDR3 has 16 amino acids. V gave up 0 bases and J gave up 7 bases; unmatched junction bases: 4. The DNA for the CDR3 is TGCGCCAGCAGCCAAGATGGACTAGCGGGGTGGAATGAGCAGTTCTTC. Its translation: CASSQDGLAGWNEQFF.

V gene TRBV25-1 combines with J gene TRBJ2-5, with D perhaps matching TRBD1 (5 bases). V was shortened by 6 bases and J by 2 bases, with 10 bases between the two germline ends. Germline CDR1 MGHDK, CDR2 SYGVNS. This CDR3 has 13 residues. This CDR3 is CASRTDRQETQYF. CDR3 nucleotide sequence: TGTGCCAGCAGGACCGACAGACAAGAGACCCAGTACTTC.

The V call is TRBV30, the J call TRBJ2-3, with 10 bases that match TRBD1. This CDR3 has 15 residues. Germline CDR1 and CDR2: GTSNPN and SVGIG (reference sequence). With 7 bases clipped from V and 4 bases from J, the junction kept 11 bases outside the gene matches. The CDR3, as DNA: TGTGCCTTGACGAGACAGGGGGCCTACTCAGATACGCAGTATTTT. It encodes CALTRQGAYSDTQYF.

This sequence joins TRBV7-9 and TRBJ2-5; 15 nucleotides match TRBD2. Germline trimming cut 5 bases from V and 5 bases from J; bases unmatched to any gene: 6. Germline V CDR1 and CDR2: SEHNR, FQNEAQ (reference sequence). This CDR3 has 16 residues. Here the CDR3 reads CASSPGLAGGLETQYF. As DNA, the CDR3 is TGTGCCAGCAGCCCAGGACTAGCGGGAGGGCTTGAGACCCAGTACTTC.

The genes are TRBV7-3 and TRBJ2-7, with a possible D match to TRBD2 (5 bases). The germline V gene has CDR1 SGHTA and CDR2 FQGTGA. The CDR3 loop spans 15 amino acids. Trimming removed 1 base from V and 2 bases from J, with 12 bases in between. CDR3 loop: CASSLNAGAPYEQYF. The CDR3, as DNA: TGTGCCAGCAGCTTAAACGCGGGTGCCCCCTACGAGCAGTACTTC. The complete variable domain, with remaining parts taken from reference TRBV7-3 and TRBJ2-7, reads GAGVSQTPSNKVTEKGKYVELRCDPISGHTALYWYRQSLGQGPEFLIYFQGTGAADDSGLPNDRFFAVRPEGSVSTLKIQRTERGDSAVYLCASSLNAGAPYEQYFGPGTRLTVT.

The genes are TRBV6-6 and TRBJ1-3; 10 positions agree with TRBD1. CDR3 size: 14 residues. V was clipped by 8 bases and J by 8 bases; unmatched bases: 9. In germline, CDR1 is MNHNY, CDR2 SVGAGI (reference sequence). This CDR3 is CASSRQGAADTIYF. The CDR3 bases are TGTGCCAGCTCAAGACAGGGGGCTGCGGACACCATATATTTT.

V usage is TRBV30 and J usage is TRBJ1-4, with TRBD1 as a possible D gene (6 bases). The CDR3 has 15 amino acids. The germline V gene has CDR1 GTSNPN and CDR2 SVGIG (reference sequence). V shed 3 bases and J shed 4 bases, with 15 bases lying between them. CDR3 nucleotide sequence: TGTGCCTGGAGCGCCGAAACAGGGAGTAATGAAAAACTGTTTTTT. It yields the protein CAWSAETGSNEKLFF.